A selection of T cell receptor beta chains follows, all from one sample in a study of Graves' ophthalmopathy and Graves' hyperthyroidism. MiXCR was run by TCRdb on the multiplex PCR reads, yielding one entry per CDR3 protein. The table has around 670,000 distinct CDR3 sequences, roughly two fifths seen once; the top ten hold 44%. Sequencing was carried out using peripheral blood. Receptors were obtained from an adult man with Graves' ophthalmopathy. The CDR3 runs from the conserved cysteine through the conserved F or W. A D gene is named only where the DNA matches it firmly. Expanded clones are given a class, and other clones once, few, many or no size at all.

clone size: .; D gene: .; V gene: TRBV5-4; J gene: TRBJ2-7; CDR3 protein: CASSQGARVSYEQYF; CDR3 DNA: TGTGCCAGCAGCCAAGGGGCAAGGGTGAGCTACGAGCAGTACTTC
clone size: .; D gene: .; V gene: TRBV5-6; J gene: TRBJ2-7; CDR3 protein: CASSWTRGEEYF; CDR3 DNA: TGTGCCAGCAGTTGGACCCGCGGGGAGGAGTACTTC
clone size: .; D gene: .; V gene: TRBV7-9; J gene: TRBJ2-3; CDR3 protein: CASSSLGPFTDTQYF; CDR3 DNA: TGTGCCAGCAGCTCCCTGGGACCCTTCACAGATACGCAGTATTTT
clone size: few; D gene: TRBD1; V gene: TRBV10-3; J gene: TRBJ1-2; CDR3 protein: CAWSGQGDYGYTF; CDR3 DNA: TGTGCCTGGAGTGGACAGGGCGACTATGGCTACACCTTC
clone size: .; D gene: TRBD1; V gene: TRBV19; J gene: TRBJ2-7; CDR3 protein: CASSNPGQGIYEQYF; CDR3 DNA: TGTGCCAGTAGTAACCCGGGACAGGGAATCTACGAGCAGTACTTC
clone size: few; D gene: .; V gene: TRBV7-6; J gene: TRBJ1-5; CDR3 protein: CASSLGGPGQPQHF; CDR3 DNA: TGTGCCAGCAGCTTAGGGGGGCCGGGGCAGCCCCAGCATTTT
clone size: .; D gene: .; V gene: TRBV20-1; J gene: TRBJ2-2; CDR3 protein: CSARAGYNGELFF; CDR3 DNA: TGCAGTGCTAGAGCCGGGTATAACGGGGAGCTGTTTTTT
clone size: .; D gene: .; V gene: TRBV19; J gene: TRBJ1-3; CDR3 protein: CASSITGGNTIYF; CDR3 DNA: TGTGCCAGTAGTATAACAGGAGGGAACACCATATATTTT
clone size: .; D gene: .; V gene: TRBV5-4; J gene: TRBJ1-4; CDR3 protein: CASSLDMGGSNEKLFF; CDR3 DNA: TGTGCCAGCAGCTTGGATATGGGCGGGAGTAATGAAAAACTGTTTTTT
clone size: once; D gene: .; V gene: TRBV4-3; J gene: TRBJ2-7; CDR3 protein: CASSQDVAGTGYEQYF; CDR3 DNA: TGCGCCAGCAGCCAAGATGTGGCGGGAACGGGCTACGAGCAGTACTTC
clone size: once; D gene: .; V gene: TRBV15; J gene: TRBJ2-3; CDR3 protein: CATSRERTGTDTQYF; CDR3 DNA: TGTGCCACCAGCAGAGAGCGGACAGGCACAGATACGCAGTATTTT
clone size: .; D gene: .; V gene: TRBV12-3/TRBV12-4; J gene: TRBJ2-7; CDR3 protein: CASSNLDNSYEQYF; CDR3 DNA: TGTGCCAGCAGTAATCTAGACAACTCCTACGAGCAGTACTTC
clone size: .; D gene: TRBD1; V gene: TRBV4-3; J gene: TRBJ2-5; CDR3 protein: CASSPWQGARSETQYF; CDR3 DNA: TGCGCCAGCAGCCCTTGGCAGGGGGCGAGGTCGGAGACCCAGTACTTC
clone size: few; D gene: .; V gene: TRBV7-9; J gene: TRBJ1-1; CDR3 protein: CASSLGQENTKAFF; CDR3 DNA: TGTGCCAGCAGCTTAGGACAGGAGAACACTAAAGCTTTCTTT
clone size: .; D gene: TRBD2; V gene: TRBV5-1; J gene: TRBJ2-5; CDR3 protein: CASSPLTSLETQYF; CDR3 DNA: TGCGCCAGCAGCCCTCTGACTAGCCTAGAGACCCAGTACTTC
clone size: few; D gene: TRBD1; V gene: TRBV7-8; J gene: TRBJ2-7; CDR3 protein: CASSSTGGGFHEQYF; CDR3 DNA: TGTGCCAGCAGCTCCACAGGGGGCGGATTCCACGAGCAGTACTTC
clone size: .; D gene: .; V gene: TRBV25-1; J gene: TRBJ1-5; CDR3 protein: CALDGEGPQHF; CDR3 DNA: TGTGCCCTGGACGGCGAGGGTCCCCAGCATTTT
clone size: many; D gene: TRBD1; V gene: TRBV10-3; J gene: TRBJ1-2; CDR3 protein: CAITNSGTGGKGYTF; CDR3 DNA: TGTGCCATCACCAATTCCGGGACAGGGGGTAAAGGCTACACCTTC
clone size: few; D gene: TRBD2; V gene: TRBV9; J gene: TRBJ2-5; CDR3 protein: CASSAGLAYQETQYF; CDR3 DNA: TGTGCCAGCAGCGCTGGACTAGCGTACCAAGAGACCCAGTACTTC
clone size: few; D gene: .; V gene: TRBV12-3/TRBV12-4; J gene: TRBJ2-7; CDR3 protein: CASSLALRMYEQYF; CDR3 DNA: TGTGCCAGCAGTTTAGCGCTTAGGATGTACGAGCAGTACTTC
clone size: .; D gene: .; V gene: TRBV7-9; J gene: TRBJ1-1; CDR3 protein: CASSPTWRKATDTEAFF; CDR3 DNA: TGTGCCAGCAGCCCGACATGGCGTAAGGCGACGGACACTGAAGCTTTCTTT
clone size: .; D gene: TRBD2; V gene: TRBV6-6; J gene: TRBJ2-5; CDR3 protein: CASSYPTSGQETQYF; CDR3 DNA: TGTGCCAGCAGTTACCCTACTAGCGGACAAGAGACCCAGTACTTC
clone size: .; D gene: .; V gene: TRBV7-9; J gene: TRBJ2-7; CDR3 protein: CASSLAGVGGEQYF; CDR3 DNA: TGTGCCAGCAGCTTAGCGGGAGTAGGCGGCGAGCAGTACTTC
clone size: .; D gene: .; V gene: TRBV25-1; J gene: TRBJ2-2; CDR3 protein: CASIGHNDFRNTGELFF; CDR3 DNA: TGTGCCAGCATCGGACACAATGACTTTAGGAACACCGGGGAGCTGTTTTTT
clone size: few; D gene: TRBD1; V gene: TRBV7-9; J gene: TRBJ1-2; CDR3 protein: CASSLDRRGEGYTF; CDR3 DNA: TGTGCCAGCAGCCTGGACAGGCGGGGGGAAGGCTACACCTTC
clone size: many; D gene: TRBD2; V gene: TRBV7-6; J gene: TRBJ2-5; CDR3 protein: CASSLASGLAGGRRQETQYF; CDR3 DNA: TGTGCCAGCAGCTTAGCGTCTGGACTAGCGGGGGGGCGACGGCAAGAGACCCAGTACTTC
clone size: once; D gene: TRBD1; V gene: TRBV25-1; J gene: TRBJ2-7; CDR3 protein: CASSELIPGQAFYEQYF; CDR3 DNA: TGTGCCAGCAGTGAATTAATACCGGGACAGGCTTTCTACGAGCAGTACTTC
clone size: .; D gene: TRBD1; V gene: TRBV10-3; J gene: TRBJ2-7; CDR3 protein: CAISAGQGAHEQYF; CDR3 DNA: TGTGCCATCAGTGCTGGACAGGGGGCCCACGAGCAGTACTTC
clone size: .; D gene: .; V gene: TRBV25-1; J gene: TRBJ1-6; CDR3 protein: CASSGGGGMYSPLHF; CDR3 DNA: TGTGCCAGCAGTGGGGGGGGCGGGATGTACTCACCCCTCCACTTT
clone size: few; D gene: .; V gene: TRBV20-1; J gene: TRBJ1-5; CDR3 protein: CSARDLGDRRGHQPQHF; CDR3 DNA: TGCAGTGCTAGAGATCTTGGCGACAGGCGAGGTCATCAGCCCCAGCATTTT
clone size: .; D gene: TRBD2; V gene: TRBV7-3; J gene: TRBJ2-1; CDR3 protein: CASSLTTSGYNEQFF; CDR3 DNA: TGTGCCAGCAGCTTAACTACTAGCGGCTACAATGAGCAGTTCTTC
clone size: .; D gene: TRBD1; V gene: TRBV15; J gene: TRBJ1-4; CDR3 protein: CATSRGTGGEKLFF; CDR3 DNA: TGTGCCACCAGCAGAGGGACAGGGGGGGAAAAACTGTTTTTT
clone size: few; D gene: TRBD2; V gene: TRBV25-1; J gene: TRBJ2-2; CDR3 protein: CASSRNLAGVNTGELFF; CDR3 DNA: TGTGCCAGCAGCCGAAATCTAGCGGGGGTGAACACCGGGGAGCTGTTTTTT
clone size: .; D gene: TRBD2; V gene: TRBV7-8; J gene: TRBJ2-5; CDR3 protein: CASSRDTSGGSAQYF; CDR3 DNA: TGTGCCAGCAGCCGCGACACTAGCGGGGGGTCGGCCCAGTACTTC
clone size: .; D gene: .; V gene: TRBV20-1; J gene: TRBJ2-6; CDR3 protein: CSARKGGNVLTF; CDR3 DNA: TGCAGTGCTAGAAAGGGGGGGAACGTCCTGACTTTC
clone size: many; D gene: .; V gene: TRBV5-8; J gene: TRBJ1-2; CDR3 protein: CASSLEGNEYYGYTF; CDR3 DNA: TGTGCCAGCAGCTTGGAAGGAAACGAATACTATGGCTACACCTTC
clone size: .; D gene: TRBD2; V gene: TRBV7-9; J gene: TRBJ2-6; CDR3 protein: CASSSPPTAGGGLGANVLTF; CDR3 DNA: TGTGCCAGCAGCTCTCCGCCGACGGCGGGGGGCGGATTGGGGGCCAACGTCCTGACTTTC
clone size: .; D gene: .; V gene: TRBV20-1; J gene: TRBJ1-1; CDR3 protein: CSASRGGAVNTEAFF; CDR3 DNA: TGCAGTGCTAGTAGGGGGGGCGCCGTGAACACTGAAGCTTTCTTT
clone size: many; D gene: .; V gene: TRBV7-9; J gene: TRBJ1-5; CDR3 protein: CASSWDTVRPQHF; CDR3 DNA: TGTGCCAGCAGCTGGGACACCGTGAGGCCCCAGCATTTT
clone size: few; D gene: .; V gene: TRBV10-3; J gene: TRBJ1-2; CDR3 protein: CASSSRDIDYGYTF; CDR3 DNA: TGTGCCAGCAGTTCCCGGGACATCGACTATGGCTACACCTTC
clone size: few; D gene: TRBD1; V gene: TRBV5-5; J gene: TRBJ2-2; CDR3 protein: CASSRDSPTGELFF; CDR3 DNA: TGCGCCAGCAGCCGGGACAGCCCCACCGGGGAGCTGTTTTTT
clone size: .; D gene: .; V gene: TRBV25-1; J gene: TRBJ1-6; CDR3 protein: CASFRDFNSPLHF; CDR3 DNA: TGTGCCAGTTTCAGGGACTTTAATTCACCCCTCCACTTT
clone size: .; D gene: TRBD2; V gene: TRBV7-2; J gene: TRBJ2-7; CDR3 protein: CASSLGSGGFDEQYF; CDR3 DNA: TGTGCCAGCAGCTTAGGTAGCGGGGGTTTCGACGAGCAGTACTTC
clone size: once; D gene: TRBD1; V gene: TRBV20-1; J gene: TRBJ2-7; CDR3 protein: CSASPGTGLSYEQYF; CDR3 DNA: TGCAGTGCTAGTCCCGGGACAGGGCTCTCCTACGAGCAGTACTTC
clone size: many; D gene: .; V gene: TRBV19; J gene: TRBJ2-2; CDR3 protein: CASTRVVTGELFF; CDR3 DNA: TGTGCCAGTACCCGGGTGGTCACCGGGGAGCTGTTTTTT
clone size: .; D gene: .; V gene: TRBV10-2; J gene: TRBJ1-4; CDR3 protein: CASSEGRNEKLFF; CDR3 DNA: TGCGCCAGCAGTGAAGGACGTAATGAAAAACTGTTTTTT
clone size: .; D gene: .; V gene: TRBV2; J gene: TRBJ2-5; CDR3 protein: CAISVRGEETQYF; CDR3 DNA: TGTGCCATCAGTGTACGGGGAGAAGAGACCCAGTACTTC
clone size: few; D gene: .; V gene: TRBV7-9; J gene: TRBJ1-4; CDR3 protein: CASSLSQQTNEKLFF; CDR3 DNA: TGTGCCAGCAGCTTGTCTCAACAGACTAATGAAAAACTGTTTTTT
clone size: .; D gene: TRBD1; V gene: TRBV5-1; J gene: TRBJ2-7; CDR3 protein: CASSLDRGSAEQYF; CDR3 DNA: TGCGCCAGCAGCTTGGACAGGGGATCGGCCGAGCAGTACTTC
clone size: .; D gene: .; V gene: TRBV25-1; J gene: TRBJ2-7; CDR3 protein: CASSQRPTPGEQYF; CDR3 DNA: TGCGCCAGCAGCCAACGACCGACCCCAGGCGAGCAGTACTTC
clone size: .; D gene: .; V gene: TRBV7-9; J gene: TRBJ2-7; CDR3 protein: CASTGTGYSYEQYF; CDR3 DNA: TGTGCCAGCACTGGGACGGGGTACTCCTACGAGCAGTACTTC
clone size: few; D gene: TRBD2; V gene: TRBV7-2; J gene: TRBJ2-7; CDR3 protein: CASRLAGALSYEQYF; CDR3 DNA: TGTGCCAGCAGGTTAGCGGGAGCCCTCTCCTACGAGCAGTACTTC
clone size: .; D gene: .; V gene: TRBV25-1; J gene: TRBJ1-5; CDR3 protein: CASSLPSRYWDQPQHF; CDR3 DNA: TGTGCCAGCAGTTTGCCCTCACGCTACTGGGATCAGCCCCAGCATTTT
clone size: many; D gene: .; V gene: TRBV25-1; J gene: TRBJ1-4; CDR3 protein: CASSEGGLEKLFF; CDR3 DNA: TGTGCCAGCAGTGAGGGGGGGCTGGAAAAACTGTTTTTT
clone size: .; D gene: .; V gene: TRBV2; J gene: TRBJ1-2; CDR3 protein: CASSSTGNDYGYTF; CDR3 DNA: TGTGCCAGCAGTTCTACAGGGAACGACTATGGCTACACCTTC
clone size: .; D gene: TRBD1; V gene: TRBV20-1; J gene: TRBJ2-2; CDR3 protein: CSAWDRGHTTTGELFF; CDR3 DNA: TGCAGTGCTTGGGACAGGGGTCACACGACCACCGGGGAGCTGTTTTTT
clone size: .; D gene: .; V gene: TRBV25-1; J gene: TRBJ1-1; CDR3 protein: CASSPETMNTEAFF; CDR3 DNA: TGTGCCAGCTCACCTGAGACAATGAACACTGAAGCTTTCTTT
clone size: many; D gene: TRBD1; V gene: TRBV7-6; J gene: TRBJ1-2; CDR3 protein: CASSRDRGVNYGYTF; CDR3 DNA: TGTGCCAGCAGCCGAGACAGGGGAGTGAACTATGGCTACACCTTC